This record covers a single T cell receptor beta chain. Clones were sequenced by immunoSEQ multiplex PCR, and TCRdb holds only the in-frame ones, with some missing. The table has about 410,000 clones, roughly 91% seen once; the top ten hold about 0.6%. The data were taken from a study of blood T cell repertoires in COVID-19. The V segment lost 6 bases and the J segment 9 bases; nucleotides outside the gene matches: 5. CDR3 length: 12 residues. Germline V gene data show CDR1 as MNHEY and CDR2 as SMNVEV (reference sequence). Sample: PBMCs or T cells enriched from blood (not recorded which). This clonotype was sampled from a man in his late teens or twenties who had recovered from COVID-19. The chain employs TRBV27 and TRBJ1-1; TRBD1 aligns across 9 bases. CDR3 DNA: TGTGCCAGCAGCACCGGGACAGGGAAAGCTTTCTTT. Amino acids: CASSTGTGKAFF.